This T cell receptor (beta chain) was recorded in a study of T-cell reconstitution after alpha-beta-depleted transplantation in children. This clonotype appeared many times. Germline CDR1 reads DFQATT; CDR2 reads SNEGSKA (reference sequence). The CDR3 loop spans 14 amino acids. Trimming left V 1 base short and J 4 bases short, with 11 bases between. For TCRbeta, the library was prepared with unique molecular identifiers. TCRdb redid the calling of the PCR reads with MiXCR, one entry per CDR3 protein. The sample lists 80,000 to 95,000 distinct CDR3 sequences, roughly 8.3% occurring once. The TCR originated in a human donor who donated a stem cell graft to a child with congenital amegakaryocytic thrombocytopenia. The rearrangement links TRBV20-1 to TRBJ1-5; D perhaps matches TRBD1 (5 bases). The input for sequencing was PBMCs from the stem cell graft donor, taken from the stem cell graft. The CDR3 sequence: CSARGAGRNQPQHF. As DNA, the CDR3 is TGCAGTGCTAGAGGGGCAGGGAGGAATCAGCCCCAGCATTTT.